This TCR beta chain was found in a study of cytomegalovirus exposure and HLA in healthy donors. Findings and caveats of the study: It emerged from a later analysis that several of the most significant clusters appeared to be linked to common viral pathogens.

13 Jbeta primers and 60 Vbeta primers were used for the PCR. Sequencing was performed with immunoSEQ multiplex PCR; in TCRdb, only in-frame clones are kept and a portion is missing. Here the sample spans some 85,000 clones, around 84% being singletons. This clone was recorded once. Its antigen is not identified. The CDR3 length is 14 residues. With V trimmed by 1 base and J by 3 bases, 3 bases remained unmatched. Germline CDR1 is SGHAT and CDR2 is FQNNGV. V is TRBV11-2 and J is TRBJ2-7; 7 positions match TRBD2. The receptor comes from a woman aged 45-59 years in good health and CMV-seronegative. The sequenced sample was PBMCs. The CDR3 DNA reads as TGTGCCAGCAGCTTAGTGGCTAGCGGCTACGAGCAGTACTTC. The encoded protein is CASSLVASGYEQYF.